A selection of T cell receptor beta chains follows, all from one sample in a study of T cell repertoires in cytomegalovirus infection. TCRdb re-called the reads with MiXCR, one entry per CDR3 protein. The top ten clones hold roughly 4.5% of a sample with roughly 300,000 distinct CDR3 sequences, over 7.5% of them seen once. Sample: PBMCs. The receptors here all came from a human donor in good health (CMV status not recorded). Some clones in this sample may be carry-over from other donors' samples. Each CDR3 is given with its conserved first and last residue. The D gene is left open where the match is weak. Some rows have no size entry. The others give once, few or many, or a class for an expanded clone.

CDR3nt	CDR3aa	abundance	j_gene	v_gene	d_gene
TGTGCCAGCAGCCCGGGTCTTAACACCGGGGAGCTGTTTTTT	CASSPGLNTGELFF	many	TRBJ2-2	TRBV7-2	.
TGCAGTGCTAGGCGCCTAGCCGTAAGCACAGATACGCAGTATTTT	CSARRLAVSTDTQYF	.	TRBJ2-3	TRBV20-1	.
TGTGCCAGCAGTACCCAAGCGGGAGTGGCCAATGAGCAGTTCTTC	CASSTQAGVANEQFF	many	TRBJ2-1	TRBV6-1	TRBD2
TGTGCCAGTACTCCGGTGGGCAGGGCCCGAAATGAAAAACTGTCTTTT	CASTPVGRARNEKLSF	.	TRBJ1-4	TRBV19	.
TGCGCCAGCAGCTCGACCGACTACGAGCAGTACTTC	CASSSTDYEQYF	many	TRBJ2-7	TRBV5-1	.
TGTGCCTGGAAGAATGAGGCCCTCAAGGGGACTGAAGCTTTCTTT	CAWKNEALKGTEAFF	.	TRBJ1-1	TRBV30	.
TGTGCCAGCAGCCGGTCGGAAGAGACCCAGTACTTC	CASSRSEETQYF	few	TRBJ2-5	TRBV11-2	.
TGTGCCAGCAGCTTAGGACTAGCGGGAACGGCGCGGACAGATACGCAGTATTTT	CASSLGLAGTARTDTQYF	few	TRBJ2-3	TRBV11-2	TRBD2
TGTGCCAGCAGCTCCCGACAGGGCTCAAATTTGACTGAAGCTTTCTTT	CASSSRQGSNLTEAFF	many	TRBJ1-1	TRBV7-9	TRBD1
TGTGCCAGCAGCTTGGAAGGGACACGCTACAATGAGCAGTTCTTC	CASSLEGTRYNEQFF	.	TRBJ2-1	TRBV5-4	.
TGTGCCATCAGTCCGCGGGGAGGGACTGAAGCTTTCTTT	CAISPRGGTEAFF	.	TRBJ1-1	TRBV10-3	.
TGCAGTGCTAGTGACCGGGGGGGGTCCTATAATTCACCCCTCCACTTT	CSASDRGGSYNSPLHF	.	TRBJ1-6	TRBV20-1	.
TGTGCCACCAGTTCAGGGGGTGCGACAGATACGCAGTATTTT	CATSSGGATDTQYF	few	TRBJ2-3	TRBV24-1	TRBD1
TGCAGTGCTCTGACAGGGGCGGACACTGAAGCTTTCTTT	CSALTGADTEAFF	.	TRBJ1-1	TRBV20-1	TRBD1
TGTGCCAGCAAACACGACCTATGGGACGGCCCTAGCACAGATACGCAGTATTTT	CASKHDLWDGPSTDTQYF	many	TRBJ2-3	TRBV7-2	.
TGTGCCACCAGCAGCCCGGGAATCACAGATACGCAGTATTTT	CATSSPGITDTQYF	few	TRBJ2-3	TRBV15	.
TGCAGTGCTCCCAGGTCGGCGGTGAACACTGAAGCTTTCTTT	CSAPRSAVNTEAFF	few	TRBJ1-1	TRBV20-1	.
TGTGCCAGTAATTGGGGGAGGCAGCCCCAGCATTTT	CASNWGRQPQHF	few	TRBJ1-5	TRBV19	.
TGTGCCAGCAGCTCTGAGGCCGGGGAGCTGTTTTTT	CASSSEAGELFF	.	TRBJ2-2	TRBV7-9	.
TGCAGCGTTGGTGGGAGAAATGAAAAACTGTTTTTT	CSVGGRNEKLFF	few	TRBJ1-4	TRBV29-1	.
TGTGCCAGCAGCTTGGCACTAGCGACAGATACGCAGTATTTT	CASSLALATDTQYF	many	TRBJ2-3	TRBV7-2	TRBD2
TGTGCCAGCAGCGCAACAGGGGGACTCGGCTACAATGAGCAGTTCTTC	CASSATGGLGYNEQFF	.	TRBJ2-1	TRBV7-3	TRBD1
TGTGCCAGCAGCCCCCAGGGGGAAACTGAAGCTTTCTTT	CASSPQGETEAFF	many	TRBJ1-1	TRBV7-2	TRBD1
TGTGCCAGCAGTGGGATTGAGCAGTTCTTC	CASSGIEQFF	.	TRBJ2-1	TRBV28	.
TGCAGTGTTTACGGGGGCGAGAGGAGAGAGACCCAGTACTTC	CSVYGGERRETQYF	.	TRBJ2-5	TRBV20-1	.
TGTGCCAGCCGACCCCCCTGGGACGGCCGAAACACCATATATTTT	CASRPPWDGRNTIYF	.	TRBJ1-3	TRBV28	.
TGTGCCAGCAGCTTAAGGGGAACCATGAACACCGGGGAGCTGTTTTTT	CASSLRGTMNTGELFF	.	TRBJ2-2	TRBV7-3	.
TGTGCCAGCAGGGGGGGATCTCCGGGGGGCTACACCTTC	CASRGGSPGGYTF	few	TRBJ1-2	TRBV2	.
TGTGCCAGCAGCGAGGGACTAGCGAACAATGAGCAGTTCTTC	CASSEGLANNEQFF	many	TRBJ2-1	TRBV7-8	TRBD2
TGTGCCAGCAGCGAAAGGATGTACGAGCAGTACTTC	CASSERMYEQYF	few	TRBJ2-7	TRBV7-2	.
TGTGCCAGCAGTTTCGTGGAGGCATACAATGAGCAGTTCTTC	CASSFVEAYNEQFF	.	TRBJ2-1	TRBV28	.
TGTGCCAGCAGCTATGGTACTAGTTTGAGCTACAATGAGCAGTTCTTC	CASSYGTSLSYNEQFF	many	TRBJ2-1	TRBV7-8	.
TGTGCCAGCAGCTTCCGGACAGGGGCCACCGGGGAGCTGTTTTTT	CASSFRTGATGELFF	.	TRBJ2-2	TRBV5-6	TRBD1
TGTGCCAGCAGATACCCCGGCCAAGGGGAGCTGTTTTTT	CASRYPGQGELFF	few	TRBJ2-2	TRBV7-2	.
TGTGCCAGCAGCCCCACCCAGGGGGCCTACGAGCAGTACTTC	CASSPTQGAYEQYF	.	TRBJ2-7	TRBV7-8	TRBD1
TGCAGTGCGCCCGGGACACTCATCACTGAAGCTTTCTTT	CSAPGTLITEAFF	.	TRBJ1-1	TRBV20-1	.
TGCGCCAGCAGCCAAGTTCCCACTACAGGGTCTAGGAACGAGCAGTACTTC	CASSQVPTTGSRNEQYF	many	TRBJ2-7	TRBV4-1	.
TGCGCCAGCAGCCTTCAGGGACTAGGCGAAAACGAGCAGTACTTC	CASSLQGLGENEQYF	few	TRBJ2-7	TRBV4-1	TRBD2
TGCGCCAGCAGCCAAGATAAACTAGCGGGGAACACAGATACGCAGTATTTT	CASSQDKLAGNTDTQYF	many	TRBJ2-3	TRBV4-3	TRBD2
TGTGCCAGCAGGGGGACCGGGACTCCGCACTACTACAATGAGCAGTTCTTC	CASRGTGTPHYYNEQFF	.	TRBJ2-1	TRBV6-6	.
TGTGCCAGTAGTACAGCGGGACGGCTGAAAGAGACCCAGTACTTC	CASSTAGRLKETQYF	few	TRBJ2-5	TRBV19	TRBD2
TGTGCCACCAGTGATCATGGGGATACGCAGTATTTT	CATSDHGDTQYF	.	TRBJ2-3	TRBV24-1	.
TGTGCCAGCAGCAAATCCGGGACCATTTCCTACAATGAGCAGTTCTTC	CASSKSGTISYNEQFF	many	TRBJ2-1	TRBV7-3	.
TGTGCCAGCAGCTTAGGCGGCGGGGGTTCTGAGCAGTTCTTC	CASSLGGGGSEQFF	many	TRBJ2-1	TRBV7-8	TRBD2
TGCGCCAGCAGCCAAGGAAGGACAGGGACCTACGAGCAGTACTTC	CASSQGRTGTYEQYF	many	TRBJ2-7	TRBV4-3	TRBD1
TGTGCCAGCAGTCAGAGGACTAGCGGGTCGGCCTTCTTC	CASSQRTSGSAFF	many	TRBJ2-1	TRBV6-2/TRBV6-3	TRBD2
TGTGCCAGCTCACACAACAGGGATACTAATGAAAAACTGTTTTTT	CASSHNRDTNEKLFF	.	TRBJ1-4	TRBV18	.
TGTGCCAGCAGTTCTCCGGGACTAGCGGGAGTTGGGACAGATACGCAGTATTTT	CASSSPGLAGVGTDTQYF	many	TRBJ2-3	TRBV6-1	TRBD2
TGCGCCAGCAGCTTGGGGACTAGCGGGCTCGAGCAGTACTTC	CASSLGTSGLEQYF	.	TRBJ2-7	TRBV5-1	TRBD2
TGTGCCAGCAGCCAAAGAGCCTTTGAAGCTTTCTTT	CASSQRAFEAFF	.	TRBJ1-1	TRBV7-9	.